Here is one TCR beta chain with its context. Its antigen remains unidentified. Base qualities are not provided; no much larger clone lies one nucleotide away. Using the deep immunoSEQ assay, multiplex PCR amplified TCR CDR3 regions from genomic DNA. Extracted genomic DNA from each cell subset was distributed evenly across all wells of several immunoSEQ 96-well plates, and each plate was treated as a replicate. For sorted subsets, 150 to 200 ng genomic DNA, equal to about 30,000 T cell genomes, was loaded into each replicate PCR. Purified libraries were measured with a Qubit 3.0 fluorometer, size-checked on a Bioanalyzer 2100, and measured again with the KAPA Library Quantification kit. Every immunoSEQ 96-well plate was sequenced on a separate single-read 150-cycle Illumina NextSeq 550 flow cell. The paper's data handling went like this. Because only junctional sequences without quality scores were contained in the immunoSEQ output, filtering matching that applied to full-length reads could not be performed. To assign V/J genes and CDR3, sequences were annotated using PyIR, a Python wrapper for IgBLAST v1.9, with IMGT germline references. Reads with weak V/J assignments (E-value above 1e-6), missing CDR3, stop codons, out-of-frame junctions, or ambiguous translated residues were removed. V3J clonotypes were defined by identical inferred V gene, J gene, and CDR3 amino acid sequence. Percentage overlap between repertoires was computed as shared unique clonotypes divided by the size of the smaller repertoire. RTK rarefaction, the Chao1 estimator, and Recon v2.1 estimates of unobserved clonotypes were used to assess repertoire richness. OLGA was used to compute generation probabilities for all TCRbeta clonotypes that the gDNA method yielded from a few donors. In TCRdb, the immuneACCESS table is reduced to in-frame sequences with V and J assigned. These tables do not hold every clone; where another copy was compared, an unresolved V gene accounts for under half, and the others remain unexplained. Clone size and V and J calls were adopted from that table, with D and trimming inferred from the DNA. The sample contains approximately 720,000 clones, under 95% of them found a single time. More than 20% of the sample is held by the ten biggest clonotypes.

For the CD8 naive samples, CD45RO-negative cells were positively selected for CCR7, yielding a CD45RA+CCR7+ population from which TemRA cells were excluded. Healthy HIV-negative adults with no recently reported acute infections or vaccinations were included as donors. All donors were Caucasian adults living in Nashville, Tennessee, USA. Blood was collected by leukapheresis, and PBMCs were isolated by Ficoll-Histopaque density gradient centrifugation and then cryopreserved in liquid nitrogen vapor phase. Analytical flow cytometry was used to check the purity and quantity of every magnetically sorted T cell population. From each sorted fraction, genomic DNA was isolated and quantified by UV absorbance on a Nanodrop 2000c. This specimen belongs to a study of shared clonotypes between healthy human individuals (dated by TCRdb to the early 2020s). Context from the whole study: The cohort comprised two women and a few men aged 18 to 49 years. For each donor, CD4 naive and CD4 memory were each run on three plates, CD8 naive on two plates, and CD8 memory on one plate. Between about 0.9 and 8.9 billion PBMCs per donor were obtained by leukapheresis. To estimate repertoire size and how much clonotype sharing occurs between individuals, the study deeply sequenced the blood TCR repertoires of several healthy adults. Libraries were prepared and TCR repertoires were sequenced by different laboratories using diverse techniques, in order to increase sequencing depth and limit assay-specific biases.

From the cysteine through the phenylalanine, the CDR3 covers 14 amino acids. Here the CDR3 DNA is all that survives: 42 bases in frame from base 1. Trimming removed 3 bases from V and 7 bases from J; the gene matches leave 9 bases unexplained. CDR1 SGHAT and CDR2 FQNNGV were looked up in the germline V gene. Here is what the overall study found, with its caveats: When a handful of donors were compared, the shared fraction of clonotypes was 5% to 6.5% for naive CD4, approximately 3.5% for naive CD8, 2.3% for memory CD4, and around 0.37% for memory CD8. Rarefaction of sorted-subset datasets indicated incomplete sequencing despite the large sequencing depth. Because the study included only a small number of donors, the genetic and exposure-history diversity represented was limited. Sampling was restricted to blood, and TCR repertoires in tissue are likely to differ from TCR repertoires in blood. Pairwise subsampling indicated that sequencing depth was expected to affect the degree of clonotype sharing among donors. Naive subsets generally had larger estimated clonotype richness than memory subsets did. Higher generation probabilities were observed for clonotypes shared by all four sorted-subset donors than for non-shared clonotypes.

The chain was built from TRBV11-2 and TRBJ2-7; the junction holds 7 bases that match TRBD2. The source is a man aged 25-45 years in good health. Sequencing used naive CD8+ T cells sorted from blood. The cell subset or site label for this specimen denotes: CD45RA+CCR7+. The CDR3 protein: CASSLGLPLEEQYF. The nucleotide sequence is TGTGCCAGCAGCTTGGGACTACCCTTGGAGGAGCAGTACTTC.